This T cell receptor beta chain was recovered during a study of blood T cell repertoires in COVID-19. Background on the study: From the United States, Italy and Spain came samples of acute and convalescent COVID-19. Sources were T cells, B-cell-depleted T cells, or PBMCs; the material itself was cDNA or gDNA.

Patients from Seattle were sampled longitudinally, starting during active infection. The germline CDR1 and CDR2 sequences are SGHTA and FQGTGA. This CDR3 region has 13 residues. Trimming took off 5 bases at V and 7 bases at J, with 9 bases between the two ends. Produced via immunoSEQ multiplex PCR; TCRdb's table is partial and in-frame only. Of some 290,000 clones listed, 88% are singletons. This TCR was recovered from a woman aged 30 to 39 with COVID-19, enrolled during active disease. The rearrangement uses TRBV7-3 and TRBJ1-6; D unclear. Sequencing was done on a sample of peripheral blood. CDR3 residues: CASSPGANSPLHF. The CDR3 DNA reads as TGTGCCAGCAGCCCCGGAGCCAATTCACCCCTCCACTTT.